Below are 6 T cell receptor beta chains sequenced from a single sample in a study of T cells in Graves' hyperthyroidism and ophthalmopathy (dated by TCRdb to 2018 to 2020). The library came from multiplex PCR. The sequencing machine was an Illumina HiSeq 2000. Amplification of TCR beta CDR3 regions was carried out from RNA transcripts. A first-round RT-PCR of the TCR CDR3 used the HTBI primer set with the Qiagen OneStep RT-PCR kit. The raw public reads went through TCRdb reprocessing: fastp at Q25, MiXCR clone calling, in-frame beta chains kept. CDR3 protein sequences are deduplicated, and each keeps its most common genes and DNA. This sample has nearly 600,000 distinct CDR3 sequences in its table, and approximately 15% of those were observed once. The ten most abundant clones make up roughly 5.5% of the sample. The sequencing sample was made of blood. The receptors were gathered from a woman between 25 and 40 years old with Graves' hyperthyroidism that later progressed to Graves' ophthalmopathy.

The V gene is TRBV20-1, the J gene TRBJ1-2; TRBD1 aligns across 9 bases. Looked up from germline, CDR1 is DFQATT and CDR2 is SNEGSKA (reference sequence). J lost 5 bases, V lost 5 bases, and 9 bases had no gene match. The CDR3 has 14 residues. The DNA of the CDR3 is TGCAGTGCTCCTGTCTGGACAGGGGTGTATGGCTACACCTTC. This translates into CSAPVWTGVYGYTF.

The count of this clonotype is one. The rearrangement links TRBV4-2 to TRBJ1-5; D gene uncertain. This CDR3 contains 15 residues. The germline V gene encodes CDR1 LGHNA and CDR2 YNFKEQ. The ends were cut back, 1 base at V and 0 bases at J, with 7 bases in the middle. This CDR3 is CASSQALDSNQPQHF. The CDR3 DNA is TGTGCCAGCAGCCAAGCATTAGATAGCAATCAGCCCCAGCATTTT.

This clonotype showed up many times. The V call is TRBV6-1, the J call TRBJ1-2, with D tentatively TRBD1 (5 bases). The V gene lost 10 bases and the J gene lost 2 bases, with 17 bases spanning the gap. Germline V gene lookup returns CDR1 MNHNS and CDR2 SASEGT. The CDR3 loop spans 14 amino acids. This CDR3 reads CATGDGARNYGYTF. In DNA form, the CDR3 reads TGTGCCACGGGGGACGGCGCTCGGAACTATGGCTACACCTTC.

The chain employs TRBV4-1 and TRBJ2-5, with a tentative D call TRBD1 (6 bases). CDR1 is MGHRA, CDR2 YSYEKL, per germline. Deletions cut 0 bases from V and 2 bases from J, with 13 bases between. The CDR3 spans 16 residues. This chain's CDR3 is CASSQDRGKGQETQYF. In DNA form, the CDR3 reads TGCGCCAGCAGCCAAGATAGGGGGAAGGGGCAAGAGACCCAGTACTTC.

The V call is TRBV7-9, the J call TRBJ2-5; D remains ambiguous. CDR3 size: 13 residues. Trimming removed 6 bases from V and 9 bases from J, with 17 bases in between. Germline V CDR1 and CDR2: SEHNR, FQNEAQ (reference sequence). In DNA, the CDR3 is TGTGCCAGCAGACAGACCCAACGTTCGGCCCAGTACTTC. Amino acid sequence: CASRQTQRSAQYF.

The chain carries TRBV12-3 or TRBV12-4 and TRBJ2-7; either TRBD1 or TRBD2 may supply D (5 bases each). CDR3 length: 14 amino acids. Between the trimmed V and J ends, which lost 3 bases and 4 bases, there was a span of 13 bases. The CDR3 nucleotides read TGTGCCAGCAGTTTGAGGGGTCAGGGATACGAGCAGTACTTC. It is translated as CASSLRGQGYEQYF.